This T cell receptor beta chain was sequenced in a study of somatic mutations in cytotoxic T cells in rheumatoid arthritis. About the study: Sorted by flow to nearly 100% purity were some V beta antibody-stained T-cell populations, including V beta1+ cells sequenced for TCRB.

This clone was counted once. The antigen remains unidentified. V lost 5 bases and J lost 3, with 17 bases in between. Germline loops: CDR1 MNHEY, CDR2 SMNVEV (reference sequence). CDR3 size: 16 residues. Profiling relied on immunoSEQ multiplex PCR, and the TCRdb table lists in-frame clones only, not all of them. Here the sample spans roughly 35,000 clones, approximately 84% being singletons. Study findings and constraints: Multiple comparisons were not accounted for in the slight TRBV07 underrepresentation seen in rheumatoid arthritis patients. More than 20% of CD8+ cells belonged to the largest clone in about an eighth of the roughly 60 patients. An age-related increase in CD8+ clonality was seen in rheumatoid arthritis patients but not in healthy controls.

V gene TRBV27 combines with J gene TRBJ2-1; D is perhaps TRBD1 or TRBD2 (5 bases each). This TCR was sampled from a man in his forties in good health. Sequenced sample: CD8+ T cells sorted from blood. CDR3 sequence reads: CASSPPGPFGYNEQFF. The CDR3 DNA reads TGTGCCAGCAGTCCACCGGGGCCCTTTGGCTACAATGAGCAGTTCTTC.